This T cell receptor (beta chain) was obtained from a study of pediatric ulcerative colitis. Germline lookup yields CDR1 MNHEY and CDR2 SVGAGI. V was trimmed by 5 bases and J by 11 bases, leaving 16 bases between them. This CDR3 spans 13 amino acids. Study-wide results and limits: No controls had the two rectal clonotypes shared by ulcerative colitis patients. Compared with controls, ulcerative colitis showed greater blood-rectum clone sharing.

Assay used: immunoSEQ multiplex PCR; TCRdb lists only in-frame clones, some missing. The sample holds fewer than 30,000 clones, roughly 70% seen once. One to two pinch biopsies were taken from the rectum during colonoscopy. Comment on this clone: Its antigen is not identified.

The sample comprised gut tissue. The chain joins TRBV6-5 to TRBJ2-1; D perhaps matches TRBD1 (5 bases). This TCR was recovered from a boy younger than 18 with severe ulcerative colitis. CDR3 nucleotide sequence: TGTGCCAGCAGTAAAACACGACAGCGTCAGCAGTTCTTC. Translating gives CASSKTRQRQQFF.